The sequence of this TCR beta chain was determined in a study of cytomegalovirus exposure and HLA in healthy donors. Regarding the study as a whole: When a later analysis compared HLA-associated TCR beta chains with equally common others, the HLA-associated chains turned out to be more clonally expanded and to have lower generation probabilities.

Samples came from healthy bone marrow donors. Of note for this clone: Its specificity is unknown.

The PCR contained 60 Vbeta and 13 Jbeta primers. The protocol was immunoSEQ multiplex PCR, while the TCRdb copy is restricted to in-frame clones and leaves out a portion. The sample includes more than 80,000 clones, about 76% of them seen just once. This receptor was obtained from a woman aged 50 to 65 in good health and CMV-seropositive. Sequenced input: PBMCs.

The CDR3 DNA is TGTGCCAGCAGTGGGGGGATATATAATTCACCCCTCCACTTT. Protein sequence: CASSGGIYNSPLHF. V usage is TRBV28 and J usage is TRBJ1-6; TRBD1 is a possible D gene (5 bases). The V end was cut by 5 bases, the J end by 4 bases, with 9 bases between. Per germline, CDR1 MDHEN and CDR2 SYDVKM. There are 14 residues in the CDR3.